This TCR beta chain was captured by sequencing in a study of blood T cell repertoires in COVID-19. Study overall: T cells, B-cell-depleted T cells, or PBMCs supplied cDNA or gDNA.

In the original workflow: Reference gene primer amplification gave estimated nucleated cell counts. Assay: immunoSEQ multiplex PCR; the TCRdb copy retains only in-frame clones and omits some. That table supplies the V and J calls and clone size; D and trimming were determined from the DNA. The sample records tens of thousands of clones, under 85% being singletons. Per the germline V gene, CDR1 is MDHEN and CDR2 is SYDVKM. The V gene lost 3 bases and the J gene lost 11 bases, with 8 bases spanning the gap. The CDR3 covers 11 residues. This sequence originates from a human donor in a cohort sampled during active COVID-19. The V and J genes are TRBV28 and TRBJ1-5; D gene uncertain. Material: peripheral blood. The CDR3 DNA sequence: TGTGCCAGCAGTTTGGAGAGGGCCCAGCATTTT. Its translation: CASSLERAQHF. Full variable domain (rest looked up from reference TRBV28 and TRBJ1-5): DVKVTQSSRYLVKRTGEKVFLECVQDMDHENMFWYRQDPGLGLRLIYFSYDVKMKEKGDIPEGYSVSREKKERFSLILESASTNQTSMYLCASSLERAQHFGDGTRLSIL.